The sequence of this T cell receptor beta chain was determined in a study of cytomegalovirus exposure and HLA in healthy donors. Study-wide results and limits: TCR sequences were mostly rare, though some public TCRs occurred in many donors.

On this clone itself: Its target is not known.

Both 60 Vbeta primers and 13 Jbeta primers went into the PCR. Sequenced by immunoSEQ multiplex PCR; TCRdb stores in-frame clones only, minus some. The table lists about 130,000 clones, about 81% of them singletons, with 5.5% to 7% in the top ten. V was clipped by 0 bases and J by 4 bases, with 7 bases between them. This CDR3 has 14 amino acids. In germline, CDR1 is SGHRS, CDR2 YFSETQ. The receptor comes from a woman between 40 and 50 years old in good health and CMV-seropositive. This chain links TRBV5-1 with TRBJ2-2, with D perhaps matching TRBD1 (6 bases). Sequencing was done on a sample of PBMCs. Here the CDR3 reads CASSLAQGTGELFF. CDR3 nucleotide sequence: TGCGCCAGCAGCTTGGCACAGGGCACCGGGGAGCTGTTTTTT.